A selection of T cell receptor beta chains follows, all from one sample in a study of OX40 agonist ivuxolimab in advanced cancers. TCRdb's table, derived via immunoSEQ multiplex PCR, lists solely in-frame clones and lacks some. The sample consists of 98,000 or so clones, roughly 91% of them appearing once. Sample: CD4+ or CD8+ T cells sorted from blood, taken in a trial of the OX40 agonist ivuxolimab. The receptors stem from an adult with an advanced solid tumor such as melanoma, head and neck, liver or kidney cancer. The CDR3 runs from the conserved cysteine through the conserved F or W. The D gene is left open where the match is weak. Rows give clone size only sometimes, using once, few, many, or a class for an expanded clone.

TGTGCCAGCAGCTTAAAGGTCGGCGACTACAATGAGCAGTTCTTC	CASSLKVGDYNEQFF	TRBV11-3	TRBJ2-1	-	-
TGTGCCAGCAGCATGGGACTCCAAAGCGCTGAGCAGTTCTTC	CASSMGLQSAEQFF	TRBV7-8	TRBJ2-1	-	-
TGTGCCAGCAGCGAGACAGGGGGATCCTACAATGAGCAGTTCTTC	CASSETGGSYNEQFF	TRBV9	TRBJ2-1	TRBD1	-
TGTGCCAGCAGTGATCGGTGGCAGCAGTTCTTC	CASSDRWQQFF	TRBV2	TRBJ2-1	-	-
TGTGCCAGCAGTTTCAGGCAGAACACTGAAGCTTTCTTT	CASSFRQNTEAFF	TRBV27	TRBJ1-1	-	-
TGTGCCAGCAGCCGGGACAGGGGTAATGAAAAACTGTTTTTT	CASSRDRGNEKLFF	TRBV7-6	TRBJ1-4	TRBD1	-
TGTGCCAGCAGTCCCCCAGGGACAGATACGCAGTATTTT	CASSPPGTDTQYF	TRBV28	TRBJ2-3	-	-
TGTGCCAGCAGGGGGACAGGGTCTCAGCCCCAGCATTTT	CASRGTGSQPQHF	TRBV28	TRBJ1-5	TRBD1	many
TGTGCCAGCAGCTTAACACTAAACAATGAGCAGTTCTTC	CASSLTLNNEQFF	TRBV7-3	TRBJ2-1	-	-
TGTGCCAGCCCGATGACAGGGTCTATTTCCTACGAGCAGTACTTC	CASPMTGSISYEQYF	TRBV27	TRBJ2-7	TRBD1	-
TGTGCCAGCAGTCCTCTCTCGGGCGCCTTACCCTACGAGCAGTACTTC	CASSPLSGALPYEQYF	TRBV7-2	TRBJ2-7	-	-
TGTGCCAGCAGCGTAGAGTCGAGAGGGAATGAGCAGTTCTTC	CASSVESRGNEQFF	TRBV9	TRBJ2-1	-	-
TGTGCCAGCAGCAGCATGGGAATCACAGATACGCAGTATTTT	CASSSMGITDTQYF	TRBV25-1	TRBJ2-3	-	-
TGTGCCTGGAGTGTTTGGGGGACCGGGGAGCTGTTTTTT	CAWSVWGTGELFF	TRBV30	TRBJ2-2	-	-
TGTGCCAGCAGCCAAACCAGGACGGAGCGTCAGCCCCAGCATTTT	CASSQTRTERQPQHF	TRBV16	TRBJ1-5	-	few
TGTGCCAGTAGTGTGGGGACAGGTTGGGATCAGCCCCAGCATTTT	CASSVGTGWDQPQHF	TRBV19	TRBJ1-5	TRBD1	-
TGTGCCAGCAGCTCGAACCGGGACAAAACCTACGAGCAGTACTTC	CASSSNRDKTYEQYF	TRBV7-9	TRBJ2-7	-	-
TGTGCCAGCACCGGACAGGGAGTTGGTGAGCAGTTCTTC	CASTGQGVGEQFF	TRBV7-2	TRBJ2-1	TRBD1	-
TGTGCCAGCAGTTTCGACCGGAACACTGAAGCTTTCTTT	CASSFDRNTEAFF	TRBV11-2	TRBJ1-1	-	-
TGTGCCAGCAGCTTAGGCGTCGTTATTGAGCAGTACTTC	CASSLGVVIEQYF	TRBV7-2	TRBJ2-7	-	-
TGTGCCAGCTCACCACCGAGTCAGGGAAACTATGGCTACACCTTC	CASSPPSQGNYGYTF	TRBV18	TRBJ1-2	-	-
TGTGCCAGCAGGTCCGGCTTGGGTACTGCGAGCTATGGCTACACCTTC	CASRSGLGTASYGYTF	TRBV28	TRBJ1-2	-	-
TGCAGCTACAGACGGACAGCCAACACTGAAGCTTTCTTT	CSYRRTANTEAFF	TRBV29-1	TRBJ1-1	-	-
TGTGCCAGCAGCCAAGCAGGACTAGCGGAAACCACAGATACGCAGTATTTT	CASSQAGLAETTDTQYF	TRBV4-2	TRBJ2-3	TRBD2	-
TGCGCCAGCAGCTTCCTACCCGGGGGCTACGAGCAGTACTTC	CASSFLPGGYEQYF	TRBV5-1	TRBJ2-7	-	-
TGTGCCAGCAGCTTAGCAGGGACAGGGTTCGGCGAGCAGTACTTC	CASSLAGTGFGEQYF	TRBV11-3	TRBJ2-7	TRBD1	few
TGTGCCAGTAGTTGGGGCGGGTCGAACACCGGGGAGCTGTTTTTT	CASSWGGSNTGELFF	TRBV19	TRBJ2-2	-	-
TGCGCCAGCAGCTCGCAAGAACAGGGGTCGCTCTACGAGCAGTACTTC	CASSSQEQGSLYEQYF	TRBV5-1	TRBJ2-7	TRBD1	-
TGTGCCAGCAGTTTCGGGTCTAGCGGGAGTGGGTACAATGAGCAGTTCTTC	CASSFGSSGSGYNEQFF	TRBV27	TRBJ2-1	TRBD2	-
TGTGCCAGCAGCTTGGCAGCGGAAGAGACCCAGTACTTC	CASSLAAEETQYF	TRBV5-4	TRBJ2-5	-	once
TGTGCCAGCAGCGGGCAGGTGAACACTGAAGCTTTCTTT	CASSGQVNTEAFF	TRBV2	TRBJ1-1	-	once
TGTGCCAGCAGTTTAGGGGGGTCTAGCAATCAGCCCCAGCATTTT	CASSLGGSSNQPQHF	TRBV27	TRBJ1-5	-	-
TGCGCCAGCAGCTTGGTTACAGGGGGTAGGTACGAGCAGTACTTC	CASSLVTGGRYEQYF	TRBV5-1	TRBJ2-7	TRBD1	-
TGTGCCGGAGGGGCGGGGGTTTCCTCCTACGAGCAGTACTTC	CAGGAGVSSYEQYF	TRBV7-8	TRBJ2-7	TRBD2	few
TGTGCCAGCAGCGAAGCGGGGTGGACAGGGGGTAGCGAGACCCAGTACTTC	CASSEAGWTGGSETQYF	TRBV7-9	TRBJ2-5	TRBD1	-
TGTGCCTGGAGTCCCCAGATTAACACTGAAGCTTTCTTT	CAWSPQINTEAFF	TRBV30	TRBJ1-1	-	-
TGTGCCAGCACCACGGGACCACTCTCCGTGGGCTACACCTTC	CASTTGPLSVGYTF	TRBV28	TRBJ1-2	-	few
TGCGCCAGCAGCCAGGGACAGGGGAGTTTCCAAGAGACCCAGTACTTC	CASSQGQGSFQETQYF	TRBV4-3	TRBJ2-5	TRBD1	-
TGTGCCAGCAGCATCACCGCGACTAGCGGGAGGACCCGGGATACGCAGTATTTT	CASSITATSGRTRDTQYF	TRBV11-2	TRBJ2-3	TRBD2	-
TGCGCCAGCAGCTTGGTTGGAGGGCAAGGCTACACCTTC	CASSLVGGQGYTF	TRBV5-1	TRBJ1-2	-	few
TGCGCCAGCAGCCACCTAACTCAAGACAGCTACGAGCAGTACTTC	CASSHLTQDSYEQYF	TRBV4-1	TRBJ2-7	-	-
TGTGCCAGTAGTAGGGACAGGGTGGTTGGGGCCAACGTCCTGACTTTC	CASSRDRVVGANVLTF	TRBV19	TRBJ2-6	TRBD1	once
TGTGCCAGCAGCGTCTCTCCAGGGGACCGGACTGAAGCTTTCTTT	CASSVSPGDRTEAFF	TRBV9	TRBJ1-1	-	-
TGTGCCAGCAGCTTAGCCAGCCCCAATCAGCCCCAGCATTTT	CASSLASPNQPQHF	TRBV11-2	TRBJ1-5	-	few
TGCGCCAGCGGGACTGGCACCCCCCGAGAGACCCAGTACTTC	CASGTGTPRETQYF	TRBV5-1	TRBJ2-5	-	-
TGTGCCAGCTCACCACCTAACGCACAAACCGGGGAGCTGTTTTTT	CASSPPNAQTGELFF	TRBV18	TRBJ2-2	-	few
TGTGCCAGCAGCTTGGTGGGACAGGGATCGTCCTACGAGCAGTACTTC	CASSLVGQGSSYEQYF	TRBV7-2	TRBJ2-7	TRBD1	-
TGTGCCAGCAGCTTGGGACTAGCGGTCACAGATACGCAGTATTTT	CASSLGLAVTDTQYF	TRBV5-4	TRBJ2-3	TRBD2	-
TGTGCCTGGAGTGTAGGGGCTGTGGATCAGCCCCAGCATTTT	CAWSVGAVDQPQHF	TRBV30	TRBJ1-5	-	-
TGCGCCAGCAGCCCCAGGGACAGGGCTAACAATCAGCCCCAGCATTTT	CASSPRDRANNQPQHF	TRBV5-1	TRBJ1-5	TRBD1	-
TGTGCCAGTAGTATAGGGCAGGGCTATGGCTACACCTTC	CASSIGQGYGYTF	TRBV19	TRBJ1-2	-	-
TGTGCCTGGAGAAGGGCGGGGGACACAGATACGCAGTATTTT	CAWRRAGDTDTQYF	TRBV30	TRBJ2-3	TRBD2	-
TGTGCCAGCAGTGAAGGAGGCCTGGACCGCGCCCACAATGAGCAGTTCTTC	CASSEGGLDRAHNEQFF	TRBV6-1	TRBJ2-1	-	-
TGTGCCAGCCGAGGGCCATCCGGACAGGGCACCGGGGAGCTGTTTTTT	CASRGPSGQGTGELFF	TRBV28	TRBJ2-2	TRBD1	once
TGTGCCAGCTCACCAGGATCGGACAGGGACAATCAGCCCCAGCATTTT	CASSPGSDRDNQPQHF	TRBV18	TRBJ1-5	TRBD1	-
TGTGCCAGCAGTCACGGAGAGGCGGATACGCAGTATTTT	CASSHGEADTQYF	TRBV6-5	TRBJ2-3	-	-
TGCGCCAGCAGGGAGGGACTTGTCGGGGGCTATGAGCAGTACTTC	CASREGLVGGYEQYF	TRBV10-2	TRBJ2-7	-	-
TGTGCCAGCAGCCCTTCGACTAGCGGGAGAACAGATACGCAGTATTTT	CASSPSTSGRTDTQYF	TRBV11-3	TRBJ2-3	TRBD2	-